Listed below are T cell receptor beta chains from one sample, sequenced in a study of T-cell reconstitution after alpha-beta-depleted transplantation in children. TCRdb recomputed calls from the PCR reads with MiXCR, one row per CDR3 protein. The sample yields some 300,000 distinct CDR3 sequences, over 7% seen once. The sample consisted of peripheral blood, taken 360 days after TCRalphabeta/CD19-depleted stem cell transplant. The receptors were gathered from a female patient aged 2-15 years who had a stem cell transplant for Fanconi anemia, so the T cells may come from the graft donor. Both conserved end residues are part of each CDR3. The D gene is left open where the match is weak. A row's size may be missing; if present it is once, few, many or a size class.

clone_size j_call v_call d_call cdr3_aa cdr3_nt
many TRBJ2-3 TRBV7-6 . CASSLVRGRGADTQYF TGTGCCAGCAGCTTAGTCAGGGGACGTGGGGCAGATACGCAGTATTTT
. TRBJ2-5 TRBV28 . CASTGHTQETQYF TGTGCCAGCACGGGACATACACAAGAGACCCAGTACTTC
. TRBJ1-1 TRBV5-1 TRBD1 CASSWTGKTGTEAFF TGCGCCAGCAGCTGGACAGGGAAGACGGGCACTGAAGCTTTCTTT
many TRBJ2-3 TRBV12-3/TRBV12-4 . CASRSTDTQYF TGTGCCAGCAGGTCGACAGATACGCAGTATTTT
. TRBJ2-5 TRBV4-1 . CASSQDPGFGTQYF TGCGCCAGCAGCCAAGATCCGGGGTTTGGGACCCAGTACTTC
many TRBJ2-3 TRBV12-3/TRBV12-4 TRBD2 CASSFLGLAVTDTQYF TGTGCCAGCAGCTTTTTGGGCCTAGCGGTCACAGATACGCAGTATTTT
many TRBJ2-3 TRBV5-1 TRBD2 CASSFRTSETDTQYF TGCGCCAGCAGCTTTCGGACTAGCGAAACAGATACGCAGTATTTT
many TRBJ1-5 TRBV6-2/TRBV6-3 TRBD1 CASSYSTGTQPQHF TGTGCCAGCAGTTACTCGACAGGGACTCAGCCCCAGCATTTT
few TRBJ2-5 TRBV4-3 . CASSQDARGDETQYF TGCGCCAGCAGCCAAGATGCAAGGGGGGACGAGACCCAGTACTTC
. TRBJ2-1 TRBV12-3/TRBV12-4 . CASSLRRGWGLYYNEQFF TGTGCCAGCAGTCTAAGAAGGGGATGGGGGCTTTACTACAATGAGCAGTTCTTC
many TRBJ2-1 TRBV6-1 . CASAQLPLVDWEYNEQFF TGTGCCAGCGCACAACTACCATTAGTCGATTGGGAATACAATGAGCAGTTCTTC
many TRBJ1-1 TRBV10-3 . CAINTGQKNTEAFF TGTGCCATCAACACAGGGCAGAAGAACACTGAAGCTTTCTTT
. TRBJ1-1 TRBV28 . CASSRGLGGAMNTEAFF TGTGCCAGCAGTAGGGGCCTCGGGGGGGCCATGAACACTGAAGCTTTCTTT
many TRBJ1-1 TRBV12-3/TRBV12-4 . CASSLAGPRATEAFF TGTGCCAGCAGTTTAGCAGGTCCAAGGGCCACTGAAGCTTTCTTT
few TRBJ1-3 TRBV7-6 . CASSLGGYGNTIYF TGTGCCAGCAGCTTAGGGGGATACGGAAACACCATATATTTT
few TRBJ1-6 TRBV6-5 . CASSLGGPYNSPLHF TGTGCCAGCAGTTTAGGTGGCCCCTATAATTCACCCCTCCACTTT
many TRBJ2-5 TRBV20-1 . CSARRWRGDQETQYF TGCAGTGCTAGGAGATGGCGGGGTGATCAAGAGACCCAGTACTTC
few TRBJ1-6 TRBV12-3/TRBV12-4 TRBD1 CASSLLNRGYSPLHF TGTGCCAGCAGTTTATTGAACAGGGGATATTCACCCCTCCACTTT
. TRBJ2-2 TRBV28 . CASRRGLPPTGELFF TGTGCCAGCAGAAGGGGACTTCCGCCCACCGGGGAGCTGTTTTTT
few TRBJ2-1 TRBV6-2/TRBV6-3 . CASSRGLLYNEQFF TGTGCCAGCAGCCGTGGTCTCCTCTACAATGAGCAGTTCTTC
many TRBJ2-1 TRBV5-1 TRBD1 CASSPGTGRPNEQFF TGCGCCAGCAGCCCAGGGACAGGGAGGCCAAATGAGCAGTTCTTC
. TRBJ2-3 TRBV7-3 TRBD2 CASSLTWGGADTQYF TGTGCCAGCAGCTTAACGTGGGGGGGAGCAGATACGCAGTATTTT
few TRBJ1-6 TRBV24-1 . CATSARGSSPLHF TGTGCCACCAGTGCCAGGGGTTCCTCACCCCTCCACTTT
few TRBJ2-5 TRBV20-1 TRBD2 CSADRSGGRQETQYF TGCAGTGCAGATCGGAGCGGGGGGCGGCAAGAGACCCAGTACTTC